Below, one T cell receptor beta chain is given with its context. What it recognizes is unknown. The method was immunoSEQ multiplex PCR; TCRdb's version includes in-frame clones alone and lacks a portion of them. The sample carries tens of thousands of clones, about 77% recorded once. This entry is derived from a study of chemoradiotherapy in HPV16-positive cancers. Study-level findings and limits: Candidate HPV-specific clones and E7-related TCR motifs grew in tumor during treatment. The functional HPV-specific definition rests on just a couple of HPV16-positive patients. HPV-responsive T-cell expansion during chemoradiotherapy was linked to improved recurrence-free survival in HPV16-positive patients.

Repertoires were sampled repeatedly during chemoradiotherapy. The ends were cut back, 4 bases at V and 2 bases at J, with 19 bases in the middle. CDR1 is SEHNR, CDR2 FQNEAQ, per germline (reference sequence). This CDR3 has 17 amino acids. The receptor comes from a human donor with HPV-associated anogenital cancer. This sequence joins TRBV7-9 and TRBJ2-3, with D perhaps TRBD1 or TRBD2 (5 bases each). This sample comprised blood, obtained from a patient who underwent chemoradiotherapy. DNA for the CDR3: TGTGCCAGCAGCTACGTCCGGGGCAGGGTAGTCACAGATACGCAGTATTTT. Translating gives CASSYVRGRVVTDTQYF. The variable domain in full, completed from reference TRBV7-9 and TRBJ2-3, reads DTGVSQNPRHKITKRGQNVTFRCDPISEHNRLYWYRQTLGQGPEFLTYFQNEAQLEKSRLLSDRFSAERPKGSFSTLEIQRTEQGDSAMYLCASSYVRGRVVTDTQYFGPGTRLTVL.